These 8 T cell receptor beta chains came from one sample sequenced in a study of blood T cells in healthy people across ages. Primers used in a second PCR of about 7 to 12 cycles were a sample-barcoded 5' primer and a J-beta primer mix. TCRdb re-called the 5' RACE reads through MiXCR, storing one row per CDR3 protein. This sample has about 1,600,000 distinct CDR3 sequences, with 42% found just once. The source material was blood. These TCRs come from a young woman in good health.

In this sample, this clonotype turned up a few times. The chain combines TRBV2 with TRBJ2-7; D may correspond to TRBD1 or TRBD2 (5 bases each). Trimming took 4 bases from V and 7 from J, leaving 20 bases between them. CDR3 length: 15 amino acids. The germline V gene encodes CDR1 SNHLY and CDR2 FYNNEI. Written as DNA, the CDR3 is TGTGCCAGCAGTGGGGACGTCAGCTCCTACAATGAGCAGTACTTC. This codes for CASSGDVSSYNEQYF. Complete variable domain (other parts from reference TRBV2 and TRBJ2-7): EPEVTQTPSHQVTQMGQEVILRCVPISNHLYFYWYRQILGQKVEFLVSFYNNEISEKSEIFDDQFSVERPDGSNFTLKIRSTKLEDSAMYFCASSGDVSSYNEQYFGPGTRLTVT.

V usage is TRBV7-9 and J usage is TRBJ2-1; no clear D gene. The CDR3 has 13 residues. The germline V gene has CDR1 SEHNR and CDR2 FQNEAQ (reference sequence). The V end was cut by 1 base, the J end by 6 bases, with 7 bases between. In DNA form, the CDR3 reads TGTGCCAGCAGCTTAGTAGAGAGCAATGAGCAGTTCTTC. It codes for CASSLVESNEQFF.

This chain joins TRBV10-2 and TRBJ2-4; 10 nucleotides line up with TRBD1. Germline V gives CDR1 WSHSY, CDR2 SAAADI. This CDR3 is built from 13 residues. V was pared by 6 bases and J by 13 bases, with 9 bases of the junction left unmatched. CDR3 region: CASRRQGAREQYF. DNA of the CDR3: TGCGCCAGCAGAAGACAGGGGGCGCGGGAGCAGTACTTC.

This chain links TRBV6-5 with TRBJ1-2, with TRBD1 as a possible D gene (5 bases). CDR3 length: 15 residues. CDR1 and CDR2 from the germline V gene are MNHEY and SVGAGI. Trimming left V 6 bases short and J 4 bases short, with 18 bases between. The DNA of the CDR3 is TGTGCCAGCAGGACGGCCGGGACCAGAGGCTATGGCTACACCTTC. This encodes CASRTAGTRGYGYTF.

This clonotype appeared a few times. This chain uses TRBV20-1 with TRBJ1-2; a possible D gene is TRBD1 (6 bases). The germline V and J ends were trimmed by 4 bases and 1 base, with 10 bases remaining between them. The CDR3 runs to 13 residues. The V gene's germline CDR1 is DFQATT and CDR2 SNEGSKA (reference sequence). CDR3 region: CSATGTLNYGYTF. The CDR3, as DNA: TGCAGTGCTACAGGGACACTTAACTATGGCTACACCTTC.

The chain links TRBV5-1 to TRBJ2-7; the match to TRBD1 covers 9 bases. The CDR3 consists of 15 residues. V lost 4 bases and J lost 4; bases outside the gene matches: 9. CDR1 and CDR2 from the germline V gene are SGHRS and YFSETQ. The CDR3 spells CASSGTGTGPYEQYF. DNA for the CDR3: TGCGCCAGCAGCGGAACCGGGACAGGGCCTTACGAGCAGTACTTC.

This clonotype was counted only a few times. This chain joins TRBV5-1 and TRBJ1-2; D gene ambiguous. Per the germline V gene, CDR1 is SGHRS and CDR2 is YFSETQ. V lost 0 bases and J 6 bases, leaving 12 bases between the germline ends. This CDR3 comprises 14 residues. CDR3 sequence: CASSLDLGGDGYTF. The CDR3 bases are TGCGCCAGCAGCTTGGATTTGGGTGGGGATGGCTACACCTTC.

The V gene is TRBV28, the J gene TRBJ2-1, with D perhaps given as TRBD1 or TRBD2 (6 bases each). The germline V and J ends were trimmed by 7 bases and 2 bases, with 15 bases remaining between them. The CDR3 extends over 15 amino acids. Germline assignment: CDR1 MDHEN and CDR2 SYDVKM. The CDR3 DNA follows: TGTGCCAGCACGGGGGTCCAGGGGCCCTACAATGAGCAGTTCTTC. Translation gives CASTGVQGPYNEQFF. Together with reference TRBV28 and TRBJ2-1, the CDR3 gives the full variable domain: DVKVTQSSRYLVKRTGEKVFLECVQDMDHENMFWYRQDPGLGLRLIYFSYDVKMKEKGDIPEGYSVSREKKERFSLILESASTNQTSMYLCASTGVQGPYNEQFFGPGTRLTVL.